This record covers a single T cell receptor beta chain. Its cognate antigen is unknown. Germline-derived CDR1 and CDR2 are SNHLY and FYNNEI. There are 13 residues in the CDR3. V lost 4 bases, J lost 4 bases, and 7 bases lay in between. The sample originates from a study of T cell responses to AZD1222 COVID-19 vaccine. Across the whole study: Second doses were pooled across both intervals (about 4 or about 12 weeks). Study-wide results and caveats: Dominant CD4 TCR responses targeted spike regions 160-218 and 743-854.

Measured with immunoSEQ multiplex PCR; TCRdb has only the in-frame clones, and not every one. In the table there are roughly 120,000 clones, roughly nine tenths of which are singletons. The TCR sequence derives from an adult in good health. The rearrangement links TRBV2 to TRBJ1-4; no firm D call. Sequencing was performed on peripheral blood, taken on day 0 of AZD1222 vaccination. CDR3 coding DNA: TGTGCCAGCAGTGGCAGTTATAATGAAAAACTGTTTTTT. This encodes CASSGSYNEKLFF.